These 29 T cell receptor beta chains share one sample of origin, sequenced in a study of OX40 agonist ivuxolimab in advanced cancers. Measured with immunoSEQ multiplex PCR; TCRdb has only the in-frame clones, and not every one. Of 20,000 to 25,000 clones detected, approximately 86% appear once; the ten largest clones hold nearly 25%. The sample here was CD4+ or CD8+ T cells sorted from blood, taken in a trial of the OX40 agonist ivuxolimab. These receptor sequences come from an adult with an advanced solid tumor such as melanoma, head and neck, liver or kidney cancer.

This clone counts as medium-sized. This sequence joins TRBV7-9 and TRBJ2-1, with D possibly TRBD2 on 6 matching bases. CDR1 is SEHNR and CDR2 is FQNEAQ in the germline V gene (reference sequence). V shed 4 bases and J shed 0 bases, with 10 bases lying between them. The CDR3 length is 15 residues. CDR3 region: CASSSGTPSYNEQFF. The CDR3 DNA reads TGTGCCAGCAGCTCCGGGACTCCCTCCTACAATGAGCAGTTCTTC.

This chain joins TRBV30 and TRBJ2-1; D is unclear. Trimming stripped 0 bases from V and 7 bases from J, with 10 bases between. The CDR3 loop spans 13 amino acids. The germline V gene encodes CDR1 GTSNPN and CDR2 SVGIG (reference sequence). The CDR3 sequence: CAWSVLIANEQFF. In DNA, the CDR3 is TGTGCCTGGAGTGTATTGATCGCTAATGAGCAGTTCTTC.

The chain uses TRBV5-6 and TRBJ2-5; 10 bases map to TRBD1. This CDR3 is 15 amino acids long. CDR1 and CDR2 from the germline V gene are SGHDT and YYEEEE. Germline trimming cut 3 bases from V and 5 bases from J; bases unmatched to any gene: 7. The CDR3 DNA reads TGTGCCAGCAGCTCCTCGGGACAGGGGTATGAGACCCAGTACTTC. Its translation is CASSSSGQGYETQYF.

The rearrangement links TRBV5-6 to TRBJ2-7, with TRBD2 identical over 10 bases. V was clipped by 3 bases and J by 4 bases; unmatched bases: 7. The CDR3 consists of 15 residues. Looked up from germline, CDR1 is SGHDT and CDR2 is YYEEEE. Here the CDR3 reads CASSSEREGRYEQYF. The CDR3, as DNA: TGTGCCAGCAGCTCCGAGCGGGAGGGCCGGTACGAGCAGTACTTC.

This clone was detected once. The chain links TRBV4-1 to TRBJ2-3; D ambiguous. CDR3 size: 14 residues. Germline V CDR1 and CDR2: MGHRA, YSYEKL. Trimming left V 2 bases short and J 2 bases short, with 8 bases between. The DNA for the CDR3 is TGCGCCAGCAGCCAAAAGCCCTACACAGATACGCAGTATTTT. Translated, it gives CASSQKPYTDTQYF.

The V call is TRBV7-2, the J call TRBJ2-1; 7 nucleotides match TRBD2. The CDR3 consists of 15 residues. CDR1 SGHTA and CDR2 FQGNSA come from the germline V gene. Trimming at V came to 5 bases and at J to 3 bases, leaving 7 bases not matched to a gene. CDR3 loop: CASSLLAGGYNEQFF. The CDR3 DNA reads TGTGCCAGCAGCCTTTTAGCGGGCGGCTACAATGAGCAGTTCTTC.

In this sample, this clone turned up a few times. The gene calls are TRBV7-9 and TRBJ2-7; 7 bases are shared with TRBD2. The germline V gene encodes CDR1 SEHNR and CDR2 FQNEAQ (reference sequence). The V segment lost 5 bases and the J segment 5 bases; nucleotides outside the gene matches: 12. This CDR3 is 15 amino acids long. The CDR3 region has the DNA TGTGCCAGCAGCCTGGATCTAGAGCGGGGACACGAGCAGTACTTC. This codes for CASSLDLERGHEQYF.

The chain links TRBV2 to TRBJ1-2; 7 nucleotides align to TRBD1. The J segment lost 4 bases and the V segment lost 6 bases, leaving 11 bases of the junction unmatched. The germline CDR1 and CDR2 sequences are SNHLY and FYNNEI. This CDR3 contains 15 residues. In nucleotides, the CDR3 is TGTGCCAGCAGGCGCGCCGGGACAGCCGTCTATGGCTACACCTTC. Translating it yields CASRRAGTAVYGYTF.

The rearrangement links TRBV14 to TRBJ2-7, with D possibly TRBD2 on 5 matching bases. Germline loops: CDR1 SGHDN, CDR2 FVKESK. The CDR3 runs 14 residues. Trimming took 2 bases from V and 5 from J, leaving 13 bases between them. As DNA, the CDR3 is TGTGCCAGCAGCCAACTAGAGGGCCTCGACGAGCAGTACTTC. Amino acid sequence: CASSQLEGLDEQYF. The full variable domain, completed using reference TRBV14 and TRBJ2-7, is EAGVTQFPSHSVIEKGQTVTLRCDPISGHDNLYWYRRVMGKEIKFLLHFVKESKQDESGMPNNRFLAERTGGTYSTLKVQPAELEDSGVYFCASSQLEGLDEQYFGPGTRLTVT.

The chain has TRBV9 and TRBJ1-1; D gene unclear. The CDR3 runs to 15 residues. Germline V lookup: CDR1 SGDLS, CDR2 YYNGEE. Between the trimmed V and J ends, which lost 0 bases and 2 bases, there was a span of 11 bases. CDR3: CASSVVGGSNTEAFF. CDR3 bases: TGTGCCAGCAGCGTAGTTGGAGGATCCAACACTGAAGCTTTCTTT.

CDR3 in amino acids: CASSRDRGYGYTF. As DNA, the CDR3 is TGTGCCAGCAGTCGGGACAGGGGTTATGGCTACACCTTC. This rearrangement joins TRBV28 to TRBJ1-2; 10 bases map to TRBD1. The germline V gene has CDR1 MDHEN and CDR2 SYDVKM. J lost 5 bases, V lost 5 bases, and 2 bases had no gene match. This CDR3 is 13 amino acids long.

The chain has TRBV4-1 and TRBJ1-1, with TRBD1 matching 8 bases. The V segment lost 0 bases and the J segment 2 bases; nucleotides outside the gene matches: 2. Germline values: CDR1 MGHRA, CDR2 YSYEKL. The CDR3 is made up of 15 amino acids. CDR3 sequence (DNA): TGCGCCAGCAGCCAAGAAACAGGGGGAAACACTGAAGCTTTCTTT. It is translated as CASSQETGGNTEAFF.

The CDR3 here is CASSGGPGAQYF. In DNA form, the CDR3 reads TGTGCCAGTAGCGGGGGGCCCGGGGCCCAGTACTTC. V usage is TRBV19 and J usage is TRBJ2-5; D is possibly TRBD2 (7 bases). Trimming shortened V by 6 bases and J by 9 bases, and 14 bases separated the two germline ends. This CDR3 is built from 12 residues. From germline, CDR1 is LNHDA and CDR2 SQIVND (reference sequence).

The CDR3 here is CASTLRAGVYEQYF. CDR3 nucleotides: TGTGCCAGCACCCTACGGGCGGGAGTCTACGAGCAGTACTTC. V gene TRBV28 combines with J gene TRBJ2-7; 7 bases agree with TRBD2. The CDR3 length is 14 residues. Germline V gene sequence: CDR1 MDHEN, CDR2 SYDVKM. The V segment lost 7 bases and the J segment 3 bases; nucleotides outside the gene matches: 9.

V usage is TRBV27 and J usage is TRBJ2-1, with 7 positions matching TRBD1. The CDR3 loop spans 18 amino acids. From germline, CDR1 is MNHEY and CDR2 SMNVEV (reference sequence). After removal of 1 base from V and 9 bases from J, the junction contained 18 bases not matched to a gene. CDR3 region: CASSLYPQTGPMAGEQFF. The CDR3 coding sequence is TGTGCCAGCAGTTTATACCCCCAGACAGGGCCGATGGCGGGTGAGCAGTTCTTC.

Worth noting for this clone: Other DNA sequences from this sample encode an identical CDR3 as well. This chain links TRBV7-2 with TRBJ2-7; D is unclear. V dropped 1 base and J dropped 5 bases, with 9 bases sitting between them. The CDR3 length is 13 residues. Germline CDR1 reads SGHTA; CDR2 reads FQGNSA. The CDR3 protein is CASSLVPGNEQYF. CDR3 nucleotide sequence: TGTGCCAGCAGCTTAGTGCCCGGCAACGAGCAGTACTTC.

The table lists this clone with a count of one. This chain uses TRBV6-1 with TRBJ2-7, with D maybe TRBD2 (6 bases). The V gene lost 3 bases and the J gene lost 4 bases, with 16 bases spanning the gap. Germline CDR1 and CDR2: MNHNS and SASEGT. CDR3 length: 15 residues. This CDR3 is CASSETATEGYEQYF. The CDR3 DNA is TGTGCCAGCAGTGAGACCGCTACGGAGGGGTACGAGCAGTACTTC.

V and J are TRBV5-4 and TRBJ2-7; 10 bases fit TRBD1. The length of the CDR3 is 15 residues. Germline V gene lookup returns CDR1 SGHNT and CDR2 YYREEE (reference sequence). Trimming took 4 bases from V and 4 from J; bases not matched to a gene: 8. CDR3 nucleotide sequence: TGTGCCAGCAGCGACCTGGGACAGGGGATTTACGAGCAGTACTTC. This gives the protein CASSDLGQGIYEQYF.

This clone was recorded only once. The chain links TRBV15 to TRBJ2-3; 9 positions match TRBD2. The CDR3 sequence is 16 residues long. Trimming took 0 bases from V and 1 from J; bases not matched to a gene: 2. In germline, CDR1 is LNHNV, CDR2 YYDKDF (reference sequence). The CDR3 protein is CATSRDRTSGTDTQYF. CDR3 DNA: TGTGCCACCAGCAGAGATAGGACTAGCGGCACAGATACGCAGTATTTT.

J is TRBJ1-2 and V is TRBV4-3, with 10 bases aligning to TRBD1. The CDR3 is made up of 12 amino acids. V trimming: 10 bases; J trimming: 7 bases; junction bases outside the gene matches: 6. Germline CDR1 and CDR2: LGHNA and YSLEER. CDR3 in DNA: TGCGCCACCTCGGACAGGGGGATTGGCTACACCTTC. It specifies CATSDRGIGYTF.

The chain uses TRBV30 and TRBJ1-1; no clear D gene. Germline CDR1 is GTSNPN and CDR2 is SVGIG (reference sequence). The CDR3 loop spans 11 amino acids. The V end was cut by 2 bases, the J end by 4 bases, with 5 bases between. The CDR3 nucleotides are TGTGCCTGGAGTTACGGCACTGAAGCTTTCTTT. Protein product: CAWSYGTEAFF.

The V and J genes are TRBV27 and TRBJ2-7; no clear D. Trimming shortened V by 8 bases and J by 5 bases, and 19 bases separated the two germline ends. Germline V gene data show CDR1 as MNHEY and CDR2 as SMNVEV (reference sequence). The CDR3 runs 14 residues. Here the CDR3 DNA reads TGTGCCAGCGATCCTACCTCCCGGTGGCACGAGCAGTACTTC. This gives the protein CASDPTSRWHEQYF.

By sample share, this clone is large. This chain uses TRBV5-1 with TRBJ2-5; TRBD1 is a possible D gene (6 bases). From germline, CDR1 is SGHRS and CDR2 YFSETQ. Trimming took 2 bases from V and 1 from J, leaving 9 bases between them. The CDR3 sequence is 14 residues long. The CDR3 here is CASSLTGRQETQYF. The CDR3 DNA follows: TGCGCCAGCAGCTTAACAGGGCGCCAAGAGACCCAGTACTTC.

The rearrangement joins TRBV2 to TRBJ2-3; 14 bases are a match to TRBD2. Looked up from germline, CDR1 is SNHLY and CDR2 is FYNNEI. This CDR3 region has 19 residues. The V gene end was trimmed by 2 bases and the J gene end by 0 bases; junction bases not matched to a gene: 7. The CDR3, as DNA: TGTGCCAGCAGTGAATCGGGACTAGCGGGAGAGATTAGCACAGATACGCAGTATTTT. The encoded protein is CASSESGLAGEISTDTQYF.

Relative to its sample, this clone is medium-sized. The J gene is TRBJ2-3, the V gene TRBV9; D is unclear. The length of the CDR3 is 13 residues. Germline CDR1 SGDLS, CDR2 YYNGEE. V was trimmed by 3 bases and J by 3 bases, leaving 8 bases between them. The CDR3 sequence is CASSAGVTDTQYF. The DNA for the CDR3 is TGTGCCAGCAGCGCCGGAGTAACAGATACGCAGTATTTT.

CDR3 protein: CASSMTEGSETQYF. DNA of the CDR3: TGTGCCAGTAGTATGACAGAGGGTTCGGAGACCCAGTACTTC. The chain combines TRBV19 with TRBJ2-5; D tentatively fits TRBD1 or TRBD2 (5 bases each). The CDR3 covers 14 residues. Deletions cut 3 bases from V and 5 bases from J, with 13 bases between. CDR1 is LNHDA, CDR2 SQIVND, per germline (reference sequence). The full variable domain, rest sourced from reference TRBV19 and TRBJ2-5, is DGGITQSPKYLFRKEGQNVTLSCEQNLNHDAMYWYRQDPGQGLRLIYYSQIVNDFQKGDIAEGYSVSREKKESFPLTVTSAQKNPTAFYLCASSMTEGSETQYFGPGTRLLVL.

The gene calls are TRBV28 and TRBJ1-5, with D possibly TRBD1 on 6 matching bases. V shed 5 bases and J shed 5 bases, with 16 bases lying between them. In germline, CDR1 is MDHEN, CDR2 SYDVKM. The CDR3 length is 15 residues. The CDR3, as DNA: TGTGCCAGCAGTAAAACGGGGACACGAGATCAGCCCCAGCATTTT. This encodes CASSKTGTRDQPQHF.

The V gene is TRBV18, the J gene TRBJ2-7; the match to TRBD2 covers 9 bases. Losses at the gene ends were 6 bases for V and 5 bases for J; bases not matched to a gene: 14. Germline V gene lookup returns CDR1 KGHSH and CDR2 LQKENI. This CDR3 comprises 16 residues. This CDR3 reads CASSLLASGKAHEQYF. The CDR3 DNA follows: TGTGCCAGCTCCCTCTTGGCTAGCGGGAAGGCCCACGAGCAGTACTTC.

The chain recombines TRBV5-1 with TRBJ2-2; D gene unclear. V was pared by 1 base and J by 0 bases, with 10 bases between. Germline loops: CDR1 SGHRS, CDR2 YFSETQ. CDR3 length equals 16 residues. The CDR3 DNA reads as TGCGCCAGCAGCTTGTTCCCACTGGCGAACACCGGGGAGCTGTTTTTT. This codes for CASSLFPLANTGELFF.